This TCR beta chain emerged from a study of T cell responses to AZD1222 COVID-19 vaccine. Study outcomes and limitations: Mapped onto spike, vaccine-associated CD4 TCRs spanned it and were dominant at 160-218 and 743-854. The reported proportion of spike-specific TCRs targeting unmutated variant regions was nearly half.

The V end was cut by 7 bases, the J end by 2 bases, with 14 bases between. The CDR3 extends over 14 amino acids. The germline gives CDR1 SNHLY, CDR2 FYNNEI. TCRdb's table, derived via immunoSEQ multiplex PCR, lists solely in-frame clones and lacks some. This sample has about 130,000 clones, with about 94% found just once. About this clone itself: Its specificity is not known.

The V call is TRBV2, the J call TRBJ1-2; the D is unclear. The sequences come from peripheral blood, collected on day 0 of AZD1222 vaccination. This TCR derives from an adult in good health. CDR3 residues: CASTRMDVNYGYTF. The CDR3 DNA follows: TGTGCCAGCACCCGAATGGACGTGAACTATGGCTACACCTTC.